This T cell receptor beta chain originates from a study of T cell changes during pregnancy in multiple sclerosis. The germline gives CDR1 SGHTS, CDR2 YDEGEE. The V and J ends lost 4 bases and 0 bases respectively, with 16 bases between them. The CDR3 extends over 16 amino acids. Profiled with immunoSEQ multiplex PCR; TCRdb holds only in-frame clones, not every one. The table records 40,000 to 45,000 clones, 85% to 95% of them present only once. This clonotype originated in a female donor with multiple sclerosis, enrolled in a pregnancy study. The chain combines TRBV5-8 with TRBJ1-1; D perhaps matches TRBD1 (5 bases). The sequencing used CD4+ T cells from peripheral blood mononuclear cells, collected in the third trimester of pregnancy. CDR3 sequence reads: CASSVRSRVMNTEAFF. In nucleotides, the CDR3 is TGTGCCAGCAGCGTGCGATCCAGGGTAATGAACACTGAAGCTTTCTTT.